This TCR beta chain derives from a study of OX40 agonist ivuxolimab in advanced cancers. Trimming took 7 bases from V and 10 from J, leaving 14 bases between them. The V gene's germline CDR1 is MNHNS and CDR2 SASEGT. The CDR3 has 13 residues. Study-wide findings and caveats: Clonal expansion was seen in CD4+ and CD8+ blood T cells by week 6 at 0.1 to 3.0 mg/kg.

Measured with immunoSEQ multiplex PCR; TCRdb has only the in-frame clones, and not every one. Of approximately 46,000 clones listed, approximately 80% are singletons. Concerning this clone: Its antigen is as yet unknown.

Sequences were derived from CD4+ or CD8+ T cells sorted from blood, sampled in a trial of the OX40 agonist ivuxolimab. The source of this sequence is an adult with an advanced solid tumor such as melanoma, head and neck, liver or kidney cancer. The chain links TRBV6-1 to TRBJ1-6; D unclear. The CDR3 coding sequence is TGTGCCAGCACGAGCGAGGCAGGATCACCCCTCCACTTT. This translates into CASTSEAGSPLHF.